The present T cell receptor beta chain was sequenced within a study of CD8+CD57+ T cells in acquired aplastic anemia. Background on the study: The mean DNA yield obtained from sorted CD4+ and CD8+ cells came to roughly 3.4 ug. General observations from the study: Controls and patients did not differ significantly in CD8+ Simpson's diversity. Sharing between patients and controls was observed for twenty-nine CD8+ CDR3 sequences.

This clonotype was seen at least ten times. Its antigen is undetermined. The study profiled TCR beta VDJ and CDR3 using genomic DNA as template. A single record per CDR3 protein comes from TCRdb applying MiXCR to the reads. The sample contains about 190,000 distinct CDR3 sequences, approximately 48% of which appear only once. The CDR3 is 13 amino acids. The germline V gene has CDR1 MNHEY and CDR2 SVGAGI. Trimming took 5 bases from V and 3 from J, leaving 11 bases between them. For sequencing, patients were chosen who had shown expansion of CD8+CD57+ cells by flow cytometry. Every patient presented with severe acquired aplastic anemia.

Sequencing used sorted CD4+, CD8+, or CD8+CD57+ T cells (not recorded which) from PBMCs. The clonotype originates from a human donor with aplastic anemia. The chain combines TRBV6-5 with TRBJ2-7; unclear D gene. This chain's CDR3 is CASSLGEHYEQYF. CDR3 DNA: TGTGCCAGCAGTCTGGGCGAACACTACGAGCAGTACTTC.